A selection of T cell receptor beta chains follows, all from one sample in a study of blood T cell repertoires in COVID-19. Sequencing used immunoSEQ multiplex PCR; TCRdb keeps in-frame clones, though not all of them. The table lists approximately 230,000 clones, about nine tenths of them singletons. Sample: PBMCs or T cells enriched from blood (not recorded which). Receptor source: a man aged 18 to 30 who had recovered from COVID-19. CDR3s include the opening cysteine and the closing phenylalanine or tryptophan. The D gene is left open where the match is weak. The listing skips clone size in some rows; elsewhere it reads once, few, many or a size class.

>few|TRBJ1-1|TRBV11-3|-
CASSLEGERAFF
TGTGCCAGCAGCTTAGAGGGAGAGCGCGCTTTCTTT
>-|TRBJ2-1|TRBV12-5|TRBD2
CASGPGTSGSGEQFF
TGTGCTAGTGGTCCCGGGACTAGCGGGAGTGGTGAGCAGTTCTTC
>-|TRBJ1-1|TRBV10-3|TRBD1
CAIRGDREGTEAFF
TGTGCCATCAGGGGGGACAGGGAGGGCACTGAAGCTTTCTTT
>-|TRBJ1-2|TRBV5-4|TRBD1
CASSSGQGTSGRYTF
TGTGCCAGCAGCTCCGGACAGGGGACTTCAGGACGCTACACCTTC
>-|TRBJ1-2|TRBV3-1/TRBV3-2|TRBD1
CASSPGTGGYGYTF
TGTGCCAGCAGCCCTGGGACAGGGGGCTATGGCTACACCTTC
>-|TRBJ1-2|TRBV6-1|-
CASSESRGYGYTF
TGTGCCAGCAGTGAAAGCAGGGGCTATGGCTACACCTTC
>-|TRBJ2-5|TRBV12-3/TRBV12-4|-
CASSPGGQTQYF
TGTGCCAGCAGTCCGGGCGGGCAGACCCAGTACTTC
>-|TRBJ2-3|TRBV27|-
CASSFIPSVSNTDTQYF
TGTGCCAGCAGTTTTATCCCTAGCGTCTCCAACACAGATACGCAGTATTTT
>-|TRBJ2-3|TRBV6-4|-
CATGAGHTDTQYF
TGTGCCACTGGGGCAGGGCACACAGATACGCAGTATTTT
>-|TRBJ1-5|TRBV19|-
CASSLGDSGSVYPQHF
TGTGCCAGTAGCCTGGGGGACTCAGGGTCCGTCTATCCCCAGCATTTT
>-|TRBJ2-3|TRBV6-6|TRBD1
CASNGDRVTDTQYF
TGTGCCAGCAACGGGGACAGGGTCACAGATACGCAGTATTTT
>-|TRBJ2-1|TRBV7-9|-
CASAPGRQRSSSYNEQFF
TGTGCCAGCGCCCCCGGCCGCCAGCGGTCTAGCTCCTACAATGAGCAGTTCTTC
>-|TRBJ2-3|TRBV27|TRBD1
CASRHDRVLTDTQYF
TGTGCCAGCAGGCATGACAGGGTCCTCACAGATACGCAGTATTTT
>-|TRBJ2-3|TRBV7-9|-
CASVTSSVSDTQYF
TGTGCCAGCGTAACTAGTTCGGTGTCAGATACGCAGTATTTT
>-|TRBJ2-7|TRBV12-5|-
CASGFSTESYEQYF
TGTGCTAGTGGTTTCTCGACAGAATCCTACGAGCAGTACTTC
>-|TRBJ2-1|TRBV2|-
CASKESTGRFNEQFF
TGTGCCAGCAAAGAATCGACAGGAAGGTTCAATGAGCAGTTCTTC
>-|TRBJ2-3|TRBV10-3|-
CAISLREARDTQYF
TGTGCCATCAGTCTCCGCGAGGCGCGAGATACGCAGTATTTT
>-|TRBJ2-2|TRBV24-1|-
CATSDHRDTGELFF
TGTGCCACCAGTGACCACAGGGATACCGGGGAGCTGTTTTTT
>once|TRBJ2-2|TRBV14|-
CASSQVPRPQIGELFF
TGTGCCAGCAGCCAAGTGCCCAGGCCGCAGATCGGGGAGCTGTTTTTT
>-|TRBJ1-2|TRBV29-1|-
CSVDIPGYGYTF
TGCAGCGTTGATATCCCAGGGTACGGCTACACCTTC
>-|TRBJ1-6|TRBV11-2|TRBD1
CASSMWGTGRLNSPLHF
TGTGCCAGCAGCATGTGGGGGACAGGGAGGCTTAATTCACCCCTCCACTTT
>-|TRBJ2-3|TRBV6-4|-
CASSDEYSTDTQYF
TGTGCCAGCAGTGACGAGTACAGCACAGATACGCAGTATTTT
>-|TRBJ1-2|TRBV5-1|-
CASSFVLGGDYGYTF
TGCGCCAGCAGCTTTGTGCTAGGGGGGGACTATGGCTACACCTTC
>once|TRBJ1-6|TRBV30|-
CAWSRGGPGDSYNSPLHF
TGTGCCTGGAGCCGAGGAGGTCCTGGGGACTCCTATAATTCACCCCTCCACTTT
>-|TRBJ2-2|TRBV30|-
CAWSRGVPSNTGELFF
TGTGCCTGGAGTAGGGGTGTGCCCTCGAACACCGGGGAGCTGTTTTTT
>few|TRBJ1-1|TRBV6-5|TRBD1
CASSYFRTGFGEAFF
TGTGCCAGCAGTTACTTTCGGACAGGGTTCGGAGAAGCTTTCTTT
>-|TRBJ2-5|TRBV10-3|-
CAISGSGIQETQYF
TGTGCCATCAGTGGCTCAGGCATCCAAGAGACCCAGTACTTC
>-|TRBJ2-5|TRBV11-3|TRBD2
CASSRGGQETQYF
TGTGCCAGCAGCCGGGGGGGCCAAGAGACCCAGTACTTC
>-|TRBJ1-4|TRBV18|-
CASSQRHVGQSTNEKLFF
TGTGCCAGCTCACAACGGCACGTGGGCCAGAGCACTAATGAAAAACTGTTTTTT
>-|TRBJ1-3|TRBV5-1|TRBD1
CASSWDSSGNTIYF
TGCGCCAGCAGCTGGGACAGCTCTGGAAACACCATATATTTT
>few|TRBJ2-7|TRBV5-5|TRBD2
CASSGWDYKYEQYF
TGTGCCAGCAGCGGCTGGGACTACAAATACGAGCAGTACTTC
>once|TRBJ2-7|TRBV30|TRBD1
CAWATGTGVDEQYF
TGTGCCTGGGCCACCGGGACAGGGGTCGACGAGCAGTACTTC
>-|TRBJ2-3|TRBV14|TRBD2
CASSQLAANTDTQYF
TGTGCCAGCAGCCAACTAGCGGCAAACACAGATACGCAGTATTTT
>-|TRBJ1-6|TRBV27|-
CASSTSGFLQGLHF
TGTGCCAGCAGCACATCGGGGTTTTTGCAAGGTCTCCACTTT
>-|TRBJ2-1|TRBV18|-
CASSLMSSELSYNEQFF
TGTGCCAGCTCACTGATGTCTAGCGAGCTCTCCTACAATGAGCAGTTCTTC
>-|TRBJ1-6|TRBV6-5|TRBD1
CASSRDRHGSLHF
TGTGCCAGCAGTAGGGACAGGCACGGGTCCCTCCACTTT
>-|TRBJ1-1|TRBV12-3/TRBV12-4|TRBD1
CASSSGGWTEAFF
TGTGCCAGCAGTTCAGGGGGCTGGACTGAAGCTTTCTTT